This TCR beta chain was recorded in a study of shared clonotypes between healthy human individuals. Study information: Samples came from a couple of female and a few male donors aged 18 to 49.

Germline V CDR1 and CDR2: SGHDT, YYEEEE. The CDR3 runs to 16 residues. Deletions cut 0 bases from V and 2 bases from J, with 11 bases between. At deep level, the assay was performed. Original data processing: ImmunoSEQ junction-only sequences lacked quality scores, so their filtering differed. Here immunoSEQ multiplex PCR was the method, and the copy in TCRdb shows in-frame clones only, minus some. That table gives V, J and clone size, and the DNA gave D and trimming. The sample includes approximately 480,000 clones, about three quarters of them seen just once. Recent acute infections and vaccinations were absent in the healthy HIV-negative adult donors.

This chain connects TRBV5-6 to TRBJ1-4; possible D gene TRBD1, 5 bases. The clonotype was recovered from a middle-aged woman in good health. Some clones in this sample may be carry-over from other donors' samples. The source material was PBMCs. The CDR3 loop is CASSLAGQGTNEKLFF. As DNA, the CDR3 is TGTGCCAGCAGCTTGGCCGGGCAGGGCACTAATGAAAAACTGTTTTTT.